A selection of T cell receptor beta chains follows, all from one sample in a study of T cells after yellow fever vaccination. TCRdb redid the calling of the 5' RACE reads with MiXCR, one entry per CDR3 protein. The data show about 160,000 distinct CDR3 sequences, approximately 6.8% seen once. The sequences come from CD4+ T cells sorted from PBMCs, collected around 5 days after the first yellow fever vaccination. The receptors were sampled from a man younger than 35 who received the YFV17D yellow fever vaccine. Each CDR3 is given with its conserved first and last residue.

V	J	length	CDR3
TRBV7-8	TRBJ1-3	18	CASSPVLRSLGAGNTIYF
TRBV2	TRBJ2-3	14	CASSRDGSTDTQYF
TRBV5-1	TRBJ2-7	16	CASSPRGPPDFYEQYF
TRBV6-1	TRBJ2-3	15	CASRKSREVTDTQYF
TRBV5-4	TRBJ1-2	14	CASSLGQDSGGYTF
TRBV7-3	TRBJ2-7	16	CASSLTAAGSSYEQYF
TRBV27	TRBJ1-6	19	CASTQRGGGKRSGGSPLHF
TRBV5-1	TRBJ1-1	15	CASSLGGDMNTEVFF
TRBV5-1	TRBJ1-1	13	CASSLRDTFEAFF
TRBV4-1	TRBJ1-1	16	CASSQEKRGMNTEAFF
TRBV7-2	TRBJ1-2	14	CASSPGTDGGGYTF
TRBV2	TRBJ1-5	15	CASRAGMNSNQPQHF
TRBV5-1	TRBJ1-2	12	CASSLDHRSYTF
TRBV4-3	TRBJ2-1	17	CASSPRANSDSYNEQFF
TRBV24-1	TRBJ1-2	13	CATSDFQGDGYTF
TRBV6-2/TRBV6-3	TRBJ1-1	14	CASSYRGPRTEAFF
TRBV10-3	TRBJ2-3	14	CAISDPQGTDTQYF
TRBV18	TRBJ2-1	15	CASSPDRGPDNEQFF
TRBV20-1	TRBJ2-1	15	CSARSGTKRIYEQFF
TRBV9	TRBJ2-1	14	CASSLVGHYNEQFF
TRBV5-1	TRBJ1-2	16	CASSLAHTGAGYGYTF
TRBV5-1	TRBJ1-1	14	CASSLGDMNTEAFF
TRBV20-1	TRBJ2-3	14	CSAPSLGGADTQYF
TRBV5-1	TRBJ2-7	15	CASSAQRGGSYEQYF
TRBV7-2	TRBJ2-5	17	CASSPRPPGRPKGTQYF
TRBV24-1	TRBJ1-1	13	CATSAESGAEAFF
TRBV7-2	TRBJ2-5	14	CASSFRMTEETQYF
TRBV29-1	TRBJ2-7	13	CSVEGQQGAEQYF
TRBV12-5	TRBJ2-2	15	CASGNRFANTGELFF
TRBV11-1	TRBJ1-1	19	CASSSMAAGSSRQDTEAFF
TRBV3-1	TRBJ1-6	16	CASSLPQGGGNSPLHF
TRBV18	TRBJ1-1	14	CASSITGGDTEAFF
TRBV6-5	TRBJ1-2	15	CASSYVSGTGNGYTF
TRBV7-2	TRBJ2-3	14	CASSLSVSTDTQYF
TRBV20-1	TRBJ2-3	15	CSAGASGGVSDTQYF
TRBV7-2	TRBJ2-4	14	CASSSSGQGNIQYF
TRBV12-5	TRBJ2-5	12	CASGLVEETQYF
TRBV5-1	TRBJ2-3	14	CASSSRAGTDTQYF
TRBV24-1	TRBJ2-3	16	CATSDFGQGAGDTQYF
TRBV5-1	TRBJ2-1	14	CASSSLPGYNEQFF
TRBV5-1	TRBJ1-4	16	CASSPRIGPRDEKLFF
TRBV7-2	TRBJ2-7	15	CASSEGRDRHYEQYF
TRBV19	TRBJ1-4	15	CASSGQAATNEKLFF
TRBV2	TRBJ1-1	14	CASSEGTLNTEAFF
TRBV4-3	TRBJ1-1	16	CASSQLPRVGNTEAFF
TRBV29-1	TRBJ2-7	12	CSVGGSSYEQYF
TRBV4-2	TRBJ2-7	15	CASSPGTGDPYEQYF
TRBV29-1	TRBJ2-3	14	CSVGAGRNTDTQYF